Presented here are 30 T cell receptor beta chains from one specimen sequenced in a study of T cells after posttransplantation cyclophosphamide. Data came from immunoSEQ multiplex PCR; TCRdb stores just in-frame clones and leaves some out. Recorded here are about 24,000 clones, with no singletons, and the ten leading clones hold 6% to 7%. Source material: PBMCs. These receptors all come from a woman aged 60-75 years in good health, CMV-negative, and a related stem cell transplant donor.

The chain joins TRBV9 to TRBJ1-2, with D hard to call. Trimming stripped 3 bases from V and 4 bases from J, with 7 bases between. Germline loops: CDR1 SGDLS, CDR2 YYNGEE. The CDR3 extends over 12 amino acids. The DNA of the CDR3 is TGTGCCAGCAGCGCGGGAGGCTATGGCTACACCTTC. Residues: CASSAGGYGYTF.

This clone has ten or more counts. The genes are TRBV18 and TRBJ2-1; 7 bases are a match to TRBD1. From germline, CDR1 is KGHSH and CDR2 LQKENI. The CDR3 length is 13 residues. Germline trimming cut 11 bases from V and 2 bases from J; bases unmatched to any gene: 6. CDR3 nucleotide sequence: TGTGCCGTCAGGGGGACAGCCTACAATGAGCAGTTCTTC. It translates to CAVRGTAYNEQFF.

This clone was seen repeatedly, ten times or more. The V and J genes are TRBV19 and TRBJ2-2, with TRBD2 identical over 7 bases. The length of the CDR3 is 16 residues. The germline V gene has CDR1 LNHDA and CDR2 SQIVND (reference sequence). Unmatched junction bases numbered 10, after V lost 6 bases and J lost 3 bases. CDR3 residues: CASRLTSAGDTGELFF. The CDR3 coding sequence is TGTGCCAGTAGGCTTACTAGCGCGGGGGACACCGGGGAGCTGTTTTTT.

This clone was observed a handful of times. This chain connects TRBV7-2 to TRBJ2-5, with 7 bases aligning to TRBD1. J gave up 4 bases and V 5 bases, and 16 bases lay outside the gene matches. Per the germline V gene, CDR1 is SGHTA and CDR2 is FQGNSA. This CDR3 is 17 amino acids long. The CDR3 region has the DNA TGTGCCAGCAGCCTAAGGGGCGGTGACAGGGTGACAGAGACCCAGTACTTC. Translation: CASSLRGGDRVTETQYF.

In this sample, this clone turned up many times. This chain links TRBV6-6 with TRBJ2-7; D might be TRBD1 (5 bases). The CDR3 contains 14 residues. V gave up 0 bases and J gave up 4 bases, with 10 bases separating them. Germline CDR1 is MNHNY and CDR2 is SVGAGI (reference sequence). CDR3 sequence (DNA): TGTGCCAGCAGTTACTCGGGCAGGACATACGAGCAGTACTTC. It translates to CASSYSGRTYEQYF.

This clone was found a few times. This chain's CDR3 is CASSGAGDNEQFF. DNA of the CDR3: TGTGCCAGCAGCGGCGCAGGGGACAATGAGCAGTTCTTC. V usage is TRBV9 and J usage is TRBJ2-1; tentatively, D is TRBD1 (6 bases). Trimming shortened V by 3 bases and J by 5 bases, and 9 bases separated the two germline ends. CDR1 and CDR2 (germline): SGDLS, YYNGEE. The CDR3 spans 13 residues.

This clone appeared many times. A junction end diverges from the germline sequence, so it may reflect a read error. V gene TRBV5-8 combines with J gene TRBJ2-7, with 8 positions matching TRBD1. The CDR3 totals 17 residues. Germline CDR1 SGHTS, CDR2 YDEGEE. The CDR3 reads CARSSWLFGTGAYEQYF. The CDR3 DNA is TGTGCCCGCAGCTCCTGGCTTTTTGGGACAGGAGCCTACGAGCAGTACTTC.

This clone occurred many times. The CDR3 DNA reads as TGTGCCAGCACAATGACAGGGAGCACAGATACGCAGTATTTT. It yields the protein CASTMTGSTDTQYF. The V call is TRBV28, the J call TRBJ2-3; 7 positions match TRBD1. Germline CDR1 reads MDHEN; CDR2 reads SYDVKM. After removal of 7 bases from V and 0 bases from J, the junction contained 4 bases not matched to a gene. The CDR3 is 14 amino acids. The full variable domain, completed using reference TRBV28 and TRBJ2-3, is DVKVTQSSRYLVKRTGEKVFLECVQDMDHENMFWYRQDPGLGLRLIYFSYDVKMKEKGDIPEGYSVSREKKERFSLILESASTNQTSMYLCASTMTGSTDTQYFGPGTRLTVL.

This clone was detected many times. V usage is TRBV2 and J usage is TRBJ2-1, with 8 nucleotides matching TRBD2. J gave up 0 bases and V 6 bases, and 7 bases lay outside the gene matches. The CDR3 spans 16 residues. Germline values: CDR1 SNHLY, CDR2 FYNNEI. In DNA form, the CDR3 reads TGTGCCAGCAGATCGAGGACTAGCCCCTCCTACAATGAGCAGTTCTTC. This encodes CASRSRTSPSYNEQFF.

Many counts were recorded for this clone. V and J are TRBV5-1 and TRBJ1-4, with 8 bases that match TRBD1. Germline V gene data show CDR1 as SGHRS and CDR2 as YFSETQ. The CDR3 sequence is 14 residues long. Unmatched junction bases numbered 14, after V lost 4 bases and J lost 15 bases. Here the CDR3 reads CASSPDRDPFTMFF. The CDR3 nucleotides are TGCGCCAGCAGCCCGGACAGGGACCCCTTTACGATGTTTTTT.

This clone was detected many times. The chain couples TRBV18 to TRBJ2-7; the D gene is possibly TRBD1 (6 bases). Germline assignment: CDR1 KGHSH and CDR2 LQKENI. The V and J ends lost 3 bases and 9 bases respectively, with 18 bases between them. This CDR3 comprises 14 residues. This CDR3 is CASSPKGGSLGQYF. Written as DNA, the CDR3 is TGTGCCAGCTCACCCAAAGGGGGAAGTCTCGGGCAGTACTTC.

This clone was observed at least ten times. The chain combines TRBV6-5 with TRBJ2-6; possibly TRBD1 for D (7 bases). The germline gives CDR1 MNHEY, CDR2 SVGAGI. The CDR3 consists of 15 residues. V was clipped by 5 bases and J by 2 bases, with 10 bases between them. The CDR3 protein is CASSTRGAGANVLTF. The CDR3 nucleotides are TGTGCCAGCAGTACCAGGGGGGCTGGGGCCAACGTCCTGACTTTC.

This clone was counted ten times or more. The chain couples TRBV12-2 to TRBJ1-2; the table names TRBD1, a call not compared with the DNA. TRBV12-2 is an annotated pseudogene. The CDR3 length is 15 residues. CDR3 residues: CASRLRQGAAYGYTF. The CDR3 region has the DNA TGTGCAAGTCGCTTAAGACAGGGGGCGGCCTATGGCTACACCTTC.

V is TRBV2 and J is TRBJ2-7; possibly TRBD1 for D (5 bases). Germline CDR1 SNHLY, CDR2 FYNNEI. This CDR3 region has 14 residues. Deletions cut 3 bases from V and 3 bases from J, with 12 bases between. The CDR3 spells CASSEHPRDYEQYF. The CDR3, as DNA: TGTGCCAGCAGTGAGCACCCCAGGGACTACGAGCAGTACTTC.

This clone was seen many times. The DNA of the CDR3 is TGTGCCAGCAGCTCGGGGGACCTTGGGGACACTGAAGCTTTCTTT. This gives the protein CASSSGDLGDTEAFF. V is TRBV7-6 and J is TRBJ1-1; tentative D call: TRBD1 (5 bases). The CDR3 contains 15 residues. Germline assignment: CDR1 SGHVS and CDR2 FNYEAQ. Trimming took 4 bases from V and 3 from J, leaving 15 bases between them.

This clone was counted a few times. A far larger clone lies a single base away; this is likely a read error. V usage is TRBV7-3 and J usage is TRBJ2-3; TRBD2 might be the D (5 bases). CDR1 SGHTA and CDR2 FQGTGA come from the germline V gene. The CDR3 spans 13 residues. CDR3 region: CPSSLTGLEAQYF. CDR3 DNA sequence: TGTCCCAGCAGCTTAACGGGGTTGGAGGCGCAGTATTTT.

This clone appeared many times. The rearrangement joins TRBV30 to TRBJ1-1; 7 positions agree with TRBD1. Losses at the gene ends were 3 bases for V and 2 bases for J; bases not matched to a gene: 6. CDR3 length: 14 residues. Germline loops: CDR1 GTSNPN, CDR2 SVGIG (reference sequence). CDR3 in amino acids: CAWRKDRRNTEAFF. CDR3 DNA sequence: TGTGCCTGGAGGAAGGACAGGCGTAACACTGAAGCTTTCTTT.

Ten or more counts support this clone. The chain links TRBV5-1 to TRBJ1-1; D remains ambiguous. Germline V CDR1 and CDR2: SGHRS, YFSETQ. The V and J ends lost 0 bases and 5 bases respectively, with 8 bases between them. The CDR3 sequence is 13 residues long. The CDR3: CASSLAYATEAFF. The CDR3 bases are TGCGCCAGCAGCTTGGCGTACGCGACTGAAGCTTTCTTT. The full variable domain, rest sourced from reference TRBV5-1 and TRBJ1-1, is KAGVTQTPRYLIKTRGQQVTLSCSPISGHRSVSWYQQTPGQGLQFLFEYFSETQRNKGNFPGRFSGRQFSNSRSEMNVSTLELGDSALYLCASSLAYATEAFFGQGTRLTVV.

This clone has at least ten counts. The V gene is TRBV7-2, the J gene TRBJ2-1; D unclear. V lost 4 bases and J 6 bases, leaving 13 bases between the germline ends. The CDR3 has 14 residues. The germline V gene encodes CDR1 SGHTA and CDR2 FQGNSA. CDR3 in DNA: TGTGCCAGCAGCTCCTACTTACTACCCAATGAGCAGTTCTTC. Translated: CASSSYLLPNEQFF.

This clone was detected many times. V gene TRBV7-9 combines with J gene TRBJ2-2; 8 bases agree with TRBD1. J was trimmed by 5 bases and V by 4 bases; bases with no gene match: 0. This CDR3 region has 13 residues. Germline V CDR1 and CDR2: SEHNR, FQNEAQ (reference sequence). The CDR3 DNA reads TGTGCCAGCAGCTGGACAGGGACCGGGGAGCTGTTTTTT. Protein: CASSWTGTGELFF.

This clone was detected ten times or more. The J gene is TRBJ1-1, the V gene TRBV28; unclear D gene. Germline CDR1 reads MDHEN; CDR2 reads SYDVKM. Trimming took off 5 bases at V and 0 bases at J, with 4 bases between the two ends. This CDR3 has 12 residues. CDR3 coding DNA: TGTGCCAGCAGTACTGTGAACACTGAAGCTTTCTTT. Encoded protein: CASSTVNTEAFF.

This clone showed up many times. This chain links TRBV28 with TRBJ2-5; D might be TRBD2 (6 bases). The CDR3 loop spans 14 amino acids. In germline, CDR1 is MDHEN, CDR2 SYDVKM. V shed 2 bases and J shed 5 bases, with 12 bases lying between them. In nucleotides, the CDR3 is TGTGCCAGCAGTTTACTGGCGGGGTTGGAGACCCAGTACTTC. It is translated as CASSLLAGLETQYF.

This clone was detected only a few times. The CDR3, as DNA: TGTGCCAGCAGGGGGGGTGGAGGGAACACCGGGGAGCTGTTTTTT. Encoded protein: CASRGGGGNTGELFF. J is TRBJ2-2 and V is TRBV7-6; a possible D gene is TRBD2 (6 bases). V lost 6 bases and J 1 base, leaving 12 bases between the germline ends. The CDR3 spans 15 residues. Germline CDR1 reads SGHVS; CDR2 reads FNYEAQ. The variable domain in full, completed from reference TRBV7-6 and TRBJ2-2, reads GAGVSQSPRYKVTKRGQDVALRCDPISGHVSLYWYRQALGQGPEFLTYFNYEAQQDKSGLPNDRFSAERPEGSISTLTIQRTEQRDSAMYRCASRGGGGNTGELFFGEGSRLTVL.

V usage is TRBV20-1 and J usage is TRBJ1-2; a possible D gene is TRBD1 (5 bases). Trimming took 3 bases from V and 7 from J, leaving 9 bases between them. Germline V gene lookup returns CDR1 DFQATT and CDR2 SNEGSKA (reference sequence). This CDR3 spans 11 amino acids. CDR3 coding DNA: TGCAGTGCTAGGTCCCAGGGTGGCTACACCTTC. It is translated as CSARSQGGYTF.

This clone was observed many times. The chain's CDR3 is CASSPGLPNPGSNEQFF. DNA of the CDR3: TGCGCCAGCTCCCCGGGACTGCCAAACCCCGGGTCCAATGAGCAGTTCTTC. The J gene is TRBJ2-1, the V gene TRBV5-1; D is possibly TRBD2 (6 bases). The CDR3 contains 17 residues. V was shortened by 7 bases and J by 6 bases, with 26 bases between the two germline ends. Germline V lookup: CDR1 SGHRS, CDR2 YFSETQ. Using reference TRBV5-1 and TRBJ2-1 for the parts outside the CDR3, the full variable domain is KAGVTQTPRYLIKTRGQQVTLSCSPISGHRSVSWYQQTPGQGLQFLFEYFSETQRNKGNFPGRFSGRQFSNSRSEMNVSTLELGDSALYLCASSPGLPNPGSNEQFFGPGTRLTVL.

This clone was seen ten or more times. This chain uses TRBV5-1 with TRBJ2-1, with 9 nucleotides matching TRBD1. The germline V gene encodes CDR1 SGHRS and CDR2 YFSETQ. The CDR3 is made up of 13 amino acids. V lost 5 bases and J lost 7; bases outside the gene matches: 4. The CDR3 is CASRRQGGNEQFF. As DNA, the CDR3 is TGCGCCAGCAGAAGACAGGGGGGGAATGAGCAGTTCTTC.

The table lists this clone with many counts. The chain uses TRBV7-9 and TRBJ2-5; the match to TRBD2 covers 10 bases. Looked up from germline, CDR1 is SEHNR and CDR2 is FQNEAQ (reference sequence). CDR3 size: 15 residues. Trimming cost V 8 bases and J 2 bases; bases outside gene matches: 8. The CDR3 loop reads CASGDGTSVQETQYF. CDR3 nucleotides: TGTGCCAGCGGGGACGGGACTAGCGTTCAAGAGACCCAGTACTTC.

This clone has ten or more counts. This chain connects TRBV15 to TRBJ1-2; D perhaps matches TRBD1 (5 bases). From germline, CDR1 is LNHNV and CDR2 YYDKDF (reference sequence). The CDR3 sequence is 14 residues long. Trimming cost V 0 bases and J 7 bases, with 12 bases left between them. CDR3 bases: TGTGCCACCAGCAGAGAAAGAGTAGGGGTTGGCTACACCTTC. It is translated as CATSRERVGVGYTF.

The rearrangement links TRBV27 to TRBJ2-2, with D perhaps matching TRBD2 (5 bases). This CDR3 spans 17 amino acids. The ends were cut back, 3 bases at V and 4 bases at J, with 18 bases in the middle. CDR1 is MNHEY, CDR2 SMNVEV, per germline (reference sequence). CDR3 sequence: CASSFRGGTSRTGELFF. CDR3 coding DNA: TGTGCCAGCAGTTTTCGCGGAGGAACCTCCCGCACCGGGGAGCTGTTTTTT.

This rearrangement joins TRBV6-1 to TRBJ2-5; D call uncertain. The V gene lost 6 bases and the J gene lost 5 bases, with 16 bases spanning the gap. CDR1 and CDR2 from the germline V gene are MNHNS and SASEGT. The CDR3 has 14 residues. The CDR3 loop reads CASRTLTAVETQYF. The CDR3 DNA reads TGTGCCAGCAGGACCTTGACGGCGGTGGAGACCCAGTACTTC.